A single sample is the source of the 26 T cell receptor beta chains below, sequenced in a study of OX40 agonist ivuxolimab in advanced cancers. Data came from immunoSEQ multiplex PCR; TCRdb stores just in-frame clones and leaves some out. The sample lists 80,000 to 95,000 clones, roughly 90% occurring once. Sequencing used CD4+ or CD8+ T cells sorted from blood, obtained in a trial of the OX40 agonist ivuxolimab. These receptors all stem from an adult with an advanced solid tumor such as melanoma, head and neck, liver or kidney cancer.

The rearrangement links TRBV4-3 to TRBJ2-3; TRBD1 might be the D (6 bases). Germline values: CDR1 LGHNA, CDR2 YSLEER. V lost 2 bases and J lost 0, with 12 bases in between. The CDR3 spans 16 residues. CDR3 sequence: CASSQQTGLSTDTQYF. The CDR3, as DNA: TGCGCCAGCAGCCAACAAACAGGGCTTAGCACAGATACGCAGTATTTT.

The V and J genes are TRBV7-2 and TRBJ2-1; 13 bases are a match to TRBD2. V shed 1 base, J shed 1 base, and the junction held 7 bases outside the gene matches. Germline V gene sequence: CDR1 SGHTA, CDR2 FQGNSA. The CDR3 runs to 19 residues. The chain's CDR3 is CASSLDPGLAGSSYNEQFF. CDR3 DNA sequence: TGTGCCAGCAGCTTAGACCCGGGACTAGCGGGGAGTTCCTACAATGAGCAGTTCTTC.

The chain has TRBV7-2 and TRBJ1-2, with 8 bases identical to TRBD1. CDR3 length: 15 amino acids. Losses at the gene ends were 7 bases for V and 8 bases for J; bases not matched to a gene: 15. CDR1 SGHTA and CDR2 FQGNSA come from the germline V gene. The CDR3 loop reads CASTPLEDRVKGYTF. The CDR3 bases are TGTGCCAGCACCCCCCTGGAGGACAGGGTAAAGGGCTACACCTTC.

This clone was counted a few times. The V gene is TRBV6-1, the J gene TRBJ2-3; 8 bases fit TRBD1. This CDR3 is built from 16 residues. Germline CDR1 reads MNHNS; CDR2 reads SASEGT. V lost 1 base to trimming and J lost 5 bases; unmatched junction nucleotides: 8. The CDR3 region is CASSEGTGSILDTQYF. The CDR3 region has the DNA TGTGCCAGCAGTGAAGGGACAGGGTCGATTCTAGATACGCAGTATTTT.

The chain uses TRBV19 and TRBJ1-1; TRBD1 aligns across 7 bases. The V and J ends lost 6 bases and 3 bases, in that order; junction bases with no gene match: 4. The CDR3 spans 13 residues. Germline loops: CDR1 LNHDA, CDR2 SQIVND (reference sequence). The CDR3 DNA reads as TGTGCCAGTAGCTACAGGGGAGACACTGAAGCTTTCTTT. It specifies CASSYRGDTEAFF.

V and J are TRBV6-1 and TRBJ2-7; D gene unclear. The CDR3 consists of 12 residues. V was cut by 1 base and J by 4 bases, with 5 bases left in between. Germline assignment: CDR1 MNHNS and CDR2 SASEGT. The CDR3 reads CASSEGGYEQYF. The CDR3 DNA is TGTGCCAGCAGTGAAGGGGGTTACGAGCAGTACTTC.

The rearrangement links TRBV29-1 to TRBJ2-1, with D possibly matching TRBD2 (6 bases). Germline-derived CDR1 and CDR2 are SQVTM and ANQGSEA. V was trimmed by 1 base and J by 10 bases, leaving 11 bases between them. The CDR3 is 12 residues long. CDR3 protein: CSVEAGAWEQFF. CDR3 in DNA: TGCAGCGTTGAAGCGGGAGCGTGGGAGCAGTTCTTC.

This chain uses TRBV19 with TRBJ2-2; 12 bases are shared with TRBD1. Germline CDR1 and CDR2: LNHDA and SQIVND (reference sequence). This CDR3 region has 16 residues. Germline trimming cut 5 bases from V and 5 bases from J; bases unmatched to any gene: 6. This CDR3 reads CASSLGTGGGTGELFF. The CDR3 DNA follows: TGTGCCAGTAGTTTAGGGACAGGGGGCGGAACCGGGGAGCTGTTTTTT. The entire variable domain, with the rest obtained from reference TRBV19 and TRBJ2-2, is as follows: DGGITQSPKYLFRKEGQNVTLSCEQNLNHDAMYWYRQDPGQGLRLIYYSQIVNDFQKGDIAEGYSVSREKKESFPLTVTSAQKNPTAFYLCASSLGTGGGTGELFFGEGSRLTVL.

This sequence joins TRBV7-2 and TRBJ1-2; D gene unclear. CDR1 is SGHTA, CDR2 FQGNSA, per germline. V was shortened by 5 bases and J by 4 bases, with 17 bases between the two germline ends. The CDR3 has 15 amino acids. The CDR3 bases are TGTGCCAGCAGCCCAAGTGATTTGGGCGCCTATGGCTACACCTTC. It yields the protein CASSPSDLGAYGYTF.

The V gene is TRBV5-4, the J gene TRBJ2-7; D unclear. The germline V gene has CDR1 SGHNT and CDR2 YYREEE (reference sequence). Trimming shortened V by 3 bases and J by 0 bases, and 10 bases separated the two germline ends. This CDR3 is built from 14 residues. CDR3 protein: CASSSHGSSYEQYF. The CDR3 coding sequence is TGTGCCAGCAGCTCCCACGGTAGCTCCTACGAGCAGTACTTC.

This chain uses TRBV19 with TRBJ2-3; weak D call: TRBD1 (6 bases). Trimming left V 6 bases short and J 2 bases short, with 15 bases between. Germline V lookup: CDR1 LNHDA, CDR2 SQIVND (reference sequence). The CDR3 has 15 amino acids. Here the CDR3 DNA reads TGTGCCAGTAGCCCTTCACAGGGATACACAGATACGCAGTATTTT. Translated: CASSPSQGYTDTQYF.

The CDR3 is CASSPGGWGESYNEQFF. The CDR3 coding sequence is TGTGCCAGCAGCCCCGGCGGGTGGGGGGAGTCCTACAATGAGCAGTTCTTC. This chain uses TRBV9 with TRBJ2-1; tentatively, D is TRBD2 (6 bases). V gave up 4 bases and J gave up 1 base, with 18 bases separating them. This CDR3 comprises 17 residues. Germline V CDR1 and CDR2: SGDLS, YYNGEE.

V is TRBV6-5 and J is TRBJ2-7; no reliable D call. The CDR3 has 12 residues. V was pared by 8 bases and J by 0 bases, with 8 bases between. Germline CDR1 MNHEY, CDR2 SVGAGI. The CDR3 coding sequence is TGTGCCAGCGGTCCTGGCTCCTACGAGCAGTACTTC. It codes for CASGPGSYEQYF.

The chain couples TRBV7-9 to TRBJ1-4; D remains ambiguous. Germline CDR1 and CDR2: SEHNR and FQNEAQ (reference sequence). This CDR3 has 15 amino acids. The V end lost 3 bases, the J end lost 0 bases, and 8 bases lay between the germline ends. The CDR3 loop is CASSFPSTTNEKLFF. In DNA, the CDR3 is TGTGCCAGCAGCTTCCCTTCAACAACTAATGAAAAACTGTTTTTT.

This chain uses TRBV11-2 with TRBJ2-1; perhaps D is TRBD1 or TRBD2 (5 bases each). The CDR3 extends over 14 amino acids. Germline CDR1 is SGHAT and CDR2 is FQNNGV. The ends were cut back, 6 bases at V and 8 bases at J, with 17 bases in the middle. CDR3 amino acids: CASSTGTLFDEQFF. CDR3 in DNA: TGTGCCAGCAGTACCGGGACCCTCTTCGATGAGCAGTTCTTC.

The genes are TRBV7-2 and TRBJ1-5; D gene ambiguous. Germline V gives CDR1 SGHTA, CDR2 FQGNSA. Trimming took off 2 bases at V and 2 bases at J, with 7 bases between the two ends. The CDR3 covers 14 residues. The CDR3 DNA reads TGTGCCAGCAGCTTATCCGTTGGCAATCAGCCCCAGCATTTT. As protein: CASSLSVGNQPQHF.

This clone was recorded once. The V call is TRBV6-6, the J call TRBJ1-4, with TRBD1 matching over 9 bases. CDR1 and CDR2 from the germline V gene are MNHNY and SVGAGI (reference sequence). This CDR3 region has 15 residues. J gave up 6 bases and V 4 bases, and 6 bases lay outside the gene matches. CDR3 amino acids: CASSFGDRDYEKLFF. The CDR3 DNA is TGTGCCAGCAGTTTCGGGGACAGGGATTATGAAAAACTGTTTTTT.

The V gene is TRBV5-1, the J gene TRBJ1-1, with TRBD1 matching over 7 bases. Germline V CDR1 and CDR2: SGHRS, YFSETQ. The V and J ends lost 3 bases and 5 bases, in that order; junction bases with no gene match: 4. The CDR3 length is 13 residues. The CDR3 sequence is CASSSETGTEAFF. The CDR3 nucleotides read TGCGCCAGCAGCTCGGAGACAGGGACTGAAGCTTTCTTT.

The V and J genes are TRBV28 and TRBJ2-1, with TRBD2 identical over 14 bases. The CDR3 is made up of 20 amino acids. With V trimmed by 5 bases and J by 1 base, 13 bases remained unmatched. Germline CDR1 MDHEN, CDR2 SYDVKM. CDR3 DNA sequence: TGTGCCAGCAGTGCACAGACTAGCGGGAGGGCCGGAGGTTCCTACAATGAGCAGTTCTTC. Translating gives CASSAQTSGRAGGSYNEQFF.

The CDR3 DNA follows: TGCAGCGTTGAAGATCGGACGGTTTCTAACTATGGCTACACCTTC. Protein product: CSVEDRTVSNYGYTF. The rearrangement links TRBV29-1 to TRBJ1-2; D is unclear. The CDR3 is 15 amino acids. The germline V and J ends were trimmed by 0 bases and 0 bases, with 11 bases remaining between them. CDR1 and CDR2 (germline): SQVTM, ANQGSEA.

V usage is TRBV2 and J usage is TRBJ2-5; 7 bases are a match to TRBD1. Germline CDR1 reads SNHLY; CDR2 reads FYNNEI. The CDR3 length is 11 residues. The trim removed 8 bases at V and 3 bases at J, leaving 0 bases unmatched. CDR3 protein: CASQGEETQYF. The CDR3 DNA is TGTGCCAGCCAGGGGGAAGAGACCCAGTACTTC.

This clone occurred once. The J gene is TRBJ1-6, the V gene TRBV28; 9 bases are shared with TRBD1. From germline, CDR1 is MDHEN and CDR2 SYDVKM. V lost 4 bases and J lost 1; bases outside the gene matches: 14. The CDR3 sequence is 20 residues long. CDR3 nucleotides: TGTGCCAGCAGTTCCTCCGACAGGGGGATACCTGAATCCTATAATTCACCCCTCCACTTT. It translates to CASSSSDRGIPESYNSPLHF. The complete variable domain, with remaining parts taken from reference TRBV28 and TRBJ1-6, reads DVKVTQSSRYLVKRTGEKVFLECVQDMDHENMFWYRQDPGLGLRLIYFSYDVKMKEKGDIPEGYSVSREKKERFSLILESASTNQTSMYLCASSSSDRGIPESYNSPLHFGNGTRLTVT.

CDR3 protein: CASTTAASYEQYF. The CDR3 DNA reads TGTGCCAGCACCACCGCGGCCTCCTACGAGCAGTACTTC. V is TRBV6-1 and J is TRBJ2-7; D is ambiguous. Germline CDR1 is MNHNS and CDR2 is SASEGT. Trimming left V 7 bases short and J 0 bases short, with 10 bases between. CDR3 length: 13 residues.

CDR3 loop: CASSGTGKGYEQYF. In DNA, the CDR3 is TGTGCCAGCTCCGGGACAGGGAAGGGCTACGAGCAGTACTTC. The V call is TRBV27, the J call TRBJ2-7, with 9 nucleotides matching TRBD1. In germline, CDR1 is MNHEY, CDR2 SMNVEV (reference sequence). With V trimmed by 8 bases and J by 3 bases, 8 bases remained unmatched. This CDR3 is built from 14 residues.

V gene TRBV28 combines with J gene TRBJ2-5; a possible D gene is TRBD2 (5 bases). CDR1 and CDR2 (germline): MDHEN, SYDVKM. There are 18 residues in the CDR3. V was trimmed by 1 base and J by 4 bases, leaving 22 bases between them. In DNA form, the CDR3 reads TGTGCCAGCAGTTTATTTAGGCCTCGAATCATCGGGGTAGAGACCCAGTACTTC. Protein sequence: CASSLFRPRIIGVETQYF.

The rearrangement joins TRBV7-9 to TRBJ2-7; TRBD1 matches at 8 bases. J lost 5 bases, V lost 6 bases, and 15 bases had no gene match. This CDR3 has 16 residues. Germline V gives CDR1 SEHNR, CDR2 FQNEAQ (reference sequence). The CDR3: CASSPGGTGFVDEQYF. In DNA form, the CDR3 reads TGTGCCAGCAGTCCAGGCGGGACAGGTTTTGTGGACGAGCAGTACTTC. The full variable domain, completed using reference TRBV7-9 and TRBJ2-7, is DTGVSQNPRHKITKRGQNVTFRCDPISEHNRLYWYRQTLGQGPEFLTYFQNEAQLEKSRLLSDRFSAERPKGSFSTLEIQRTEQGDSAMYLCASSPGGTGFVDEQYFGPGTRLTVT.